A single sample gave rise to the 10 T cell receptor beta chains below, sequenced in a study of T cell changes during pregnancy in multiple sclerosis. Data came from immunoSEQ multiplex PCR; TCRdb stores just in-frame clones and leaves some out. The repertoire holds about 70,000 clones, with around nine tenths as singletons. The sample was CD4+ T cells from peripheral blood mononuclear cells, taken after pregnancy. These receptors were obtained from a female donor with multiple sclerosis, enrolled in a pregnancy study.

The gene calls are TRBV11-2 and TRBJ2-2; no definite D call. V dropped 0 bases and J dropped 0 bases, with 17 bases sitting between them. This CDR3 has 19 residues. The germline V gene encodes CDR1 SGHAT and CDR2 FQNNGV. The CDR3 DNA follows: TGTGCCAGCAGCTTAGATTTTTGGCGGCAAGCCGCGAACACCGGGGAGCTGTTTTTT. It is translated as CASSLDFWRQAANTGELFF. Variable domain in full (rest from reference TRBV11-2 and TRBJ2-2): EAGVAQSPRYKIIEKRQSVAFWCNPISGHATLYWYQQILGQGPKLLIQFQNNGVVDDSQLPKDRFSAERLKGVDSTLKIQPAKLEDSAVYLCASSLDFWRQAANTGELFFGEGSRLTVL.

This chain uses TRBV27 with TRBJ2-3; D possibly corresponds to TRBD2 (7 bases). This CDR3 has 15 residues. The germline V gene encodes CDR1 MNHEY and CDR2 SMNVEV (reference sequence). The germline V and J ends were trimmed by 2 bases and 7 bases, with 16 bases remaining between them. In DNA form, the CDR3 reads TGTGCCAGCAGTTTAACGGCGGGGGCGGGGAATACGCAGTATTTT. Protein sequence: CASSLTAGAGNTQYF.

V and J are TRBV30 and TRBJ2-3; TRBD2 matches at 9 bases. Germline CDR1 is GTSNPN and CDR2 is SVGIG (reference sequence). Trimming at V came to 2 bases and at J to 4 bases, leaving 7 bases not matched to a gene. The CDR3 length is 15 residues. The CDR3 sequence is CAWSRRAGGPDTQYF. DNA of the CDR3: TGTGCCTGGAGTCGAAGAGCGGGAGGCCCAGATACGCAGTATTTT.

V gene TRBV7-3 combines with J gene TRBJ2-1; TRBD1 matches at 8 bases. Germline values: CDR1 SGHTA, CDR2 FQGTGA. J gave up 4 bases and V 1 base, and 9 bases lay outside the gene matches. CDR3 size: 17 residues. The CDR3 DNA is TGTGCCAGCAGCTTAAGCTCTGGTCAGGGGGCGTACAATGAGCAGTTCTTC. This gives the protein CASSLSSGQGAYNEQFF.

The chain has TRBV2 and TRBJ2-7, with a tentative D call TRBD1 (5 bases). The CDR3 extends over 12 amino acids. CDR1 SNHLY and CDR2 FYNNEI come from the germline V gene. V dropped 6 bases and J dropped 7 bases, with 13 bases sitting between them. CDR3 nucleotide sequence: TGTGCCAGCAGGCCGGACAATTTGGAGCAGTACTTC. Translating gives CASRPDNLEQYF.

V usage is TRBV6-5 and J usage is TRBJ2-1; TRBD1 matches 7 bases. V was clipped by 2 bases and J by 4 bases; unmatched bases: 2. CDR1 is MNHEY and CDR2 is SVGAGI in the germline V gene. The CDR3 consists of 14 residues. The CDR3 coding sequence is TGTGCCAGCAGTTACCGACAGGGATACAATGAGCAGTTCTTC. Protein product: CASSYRQGYNEQFF.

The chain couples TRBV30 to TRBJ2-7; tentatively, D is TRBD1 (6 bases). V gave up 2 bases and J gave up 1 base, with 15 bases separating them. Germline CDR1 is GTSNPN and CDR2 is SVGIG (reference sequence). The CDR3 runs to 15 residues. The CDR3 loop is CAWSQQGRGSYEQYF. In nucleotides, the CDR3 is TGTGCCTGGAGTCAACAGGGCAGGGGATCCTACGAGCAGTACTTC. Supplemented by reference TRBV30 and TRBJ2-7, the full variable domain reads SQTIHQWPATLVQPVGSPLSLECTVEGTSNPNLYWYRQAAGRGLQLLFYSVGIGQISSEVPQNLSASRPQDRQFILSSKKLLLSDSGFYLCAWSQQGRGSYEQYFGPGTRLTVT.

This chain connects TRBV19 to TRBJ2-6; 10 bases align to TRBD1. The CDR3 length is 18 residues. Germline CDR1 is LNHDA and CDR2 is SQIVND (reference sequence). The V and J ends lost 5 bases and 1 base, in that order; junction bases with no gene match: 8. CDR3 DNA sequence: TGTGCCAGTAGTTCCCGACAGGGGGCCATGTCTGGGGCCAACGTCCTGACTTTC. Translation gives CASSSRQGAMSGANVLTF.

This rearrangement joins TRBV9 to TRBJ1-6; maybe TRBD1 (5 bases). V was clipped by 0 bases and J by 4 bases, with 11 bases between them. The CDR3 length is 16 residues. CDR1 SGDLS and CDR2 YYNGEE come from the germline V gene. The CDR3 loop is CASSVEGTGYNSPLHF. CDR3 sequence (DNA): TGTGCCAGCAGCGTAGAGGGAACAGGATATAATTCACCCCTCCACTTT.

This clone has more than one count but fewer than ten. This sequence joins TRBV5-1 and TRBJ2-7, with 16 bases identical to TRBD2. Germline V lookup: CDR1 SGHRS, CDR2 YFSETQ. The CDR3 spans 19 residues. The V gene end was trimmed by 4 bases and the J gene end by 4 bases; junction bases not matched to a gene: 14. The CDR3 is CASSQPGLAGGDWRYEQYF. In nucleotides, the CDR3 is TGCGCCAGCAGCCAACCGGGACTAGCGGGAGGGGATTGGCGTTACGAGCAGTACTTC.